Listed below are T cell receptor beta chains from one sample, sequenced in a study of T-cell reconstitution after alpha-beta-depleted transplantation in children. TCRdb fed the PCR reads into MiXCR, producing one record per CDR3 protein. The sample yields about 870,000 distinct CDR3 sequences, under 20% seen once. The sample in question was PBMCs, mostly from graft donor cells, obtained 360 days after TCRalphabeta/CD19-depleted stem cell transplant. The receptors come from a male patient under 18 who had a stem cell transplant for acute lymphoblastic leukemia, so the T cells may come from the graft donor. The CDR3 runs from the conserved cysteine through the conserved F or W. A D gene is named only where the DNA matches it firmly. Clone size is not always given. Where it is, it says once, few, many or a class for expanded clones.

few | TRBJ2-7 | - | TRBV6-2/TRBV6-3 | CASSYVGAYEQYF | TGTGCCAGCAGTTACGTCGGCGCCTACGAGCAGTACTTC
few | TRBJ1-1 | TRBD1 | TRBV5-1 | CASSGTGEGEAFF | TGCGCCAGCAGCGGTACAGGGGAAGGGGAAGCTTTCTTT
- | TRBJ2-1 | - | TRBV18 | CASSPPDVNEQFF | TGTGCCAGCTCACCACCAGATGTAAATGAGCAGTTCTTC
few | TRBJ2-1 | TRBD2 | TRBV7-7 | CASSAEPGLAGDEQFF | TGTGCCAGCAGCGCCGAACCGGGACTAGCGGGAGATGAGCAGTTCTTC
many | TRBJ2-1 | TRBD2 | TRBV6-5 | CASTDRGGSSYNEQFF | TGTGCCAGCACGGATAGGGGCGGGAGCTCCTACAATGAGCAGTTCTTC
few | TRBJ2-1 | TRBD2 | TRBV9 | CASSGRPSGNTYNEQFF | TGTGCCAGCAGCGGGAGACCAAGCGGGAACACCTACAATGAGCAGTTCTTC
- | TRBJ1-1 | TRBD1 | TRBV12-3/TRBV12-4 | CASSPQGALTEAFF | TGTGCCAGCAGTCCACAGGGGGCGCTCACTGAAGCTTTCTTT
- | TRBJ2-7 | TRBD1 | TRBV13 | CASRKTGHYEQYF | TGTGCCAGCAGAAAGACAGGGCACTACGAGCAGTACTTC
- | TRBJ2-7 | TRBD1 | TRBV27 | CASSLGRGLYEQYF | TGTGCCAGCAGTTTAGGCAGGGGGCTCTACGAGCAGTACTTC
many | TRBJ2-5 | - | TRBV20-1 | CSARVARVETQYF | TGCAGTGCTAGAGTGGCCAGGGTGGAGACCCAGTACTTC
few | TRBJ2-7 | - | TRBV27 | CASSFESPSSYEQYF | TGTGCCAGCAGTTTCGAGAGCCCCAGCTCCTACGAGCAGTACTTC
few | TRBJ1-1 | - | TRBV7-9 | CASSLVLGPSNTEAFF | TGTGCCAGCAGCTTAGTTTTAGGACCTTCGAACACTGAAGCTTTCTTT
- | TRBJ2-3 | TRBD1 | TRBV7-9 | CASRFIGGQGAGTQYF | TGTGCCAGCAGATTCATAGGGGGACAGGGGGCTGGTACGCAGTATTTT
few | TRBJ2-1 | TRBD1 | TRBV2 | CASTADRGDFNEQFF | TGTGCCAGCACCGCGGACAGGGGTGACTTCAATGAGCAGTTCTTC
- | TRBJ2-7 | - | TRBV2 | CASRRGYLGEQYF | TGTGCCAGCAGGCGGGGTTACCTTGGCGAGCAGTACTTC
once | TRBJ2-3 | - | TRBV24-1 | CATSLNIANTQYF | TGTGCCACCAGCTTGAATATAGCAAATACGCAGTATTTT
many | TRBJ2-2 | TRBD2 | TRBV6-5 | CASRLRAGGITGELFF | TGTGCCAGCAGATTGAGAGCGGGAGGTATCACCGGGGAGCTGTTTTTT
- | TRBJ2-1 | TRBD2 | TRBV7-9 | CASSFKRDYNEQFF | TGTGCCAGCAGCTTTAAGCGGGACTACAATGAGCAGTTCTTC
few | TRBJ2-6 | - | TRBV10-3 | CAIADGPSGANVLTF | TGTGCCATCGCGGACGGACCCTCTGGGGCCAACGTCCTGACTTTC
few | TRBJ1-3 | TRBD1 | TRBV7-9 | CASTRGGTGNTIYF | TGTGCCAGCACCAGAGGGGGCACTGGAAACACCATATATTTT
- | TRBJ2-3 | TRBD2 | TRBV12-3/TRBV12-4 | CATSWGLASDTQYF | TGTGCCACCTCCTGGGGACTAGCGAGCGATACGCAGTATTTT
- | TRBJ2-5 | - | TRBV2 | CASSDWGEETQYF | TGTGCCAGCAGTGATTGGGGTGAAGAGACCCAGTACTTC
- | TRBJ2-1 | - | TRBV4-1 | CASSLIPGGAGEQFF | TGCGCCAGCAGCCTTATCCCCGGCGGAGCGGGTGAGCAGTTCTTC
- | TRBJ2-5 | - | TRBV7-8 | CASYAGQETQYF | TGTGCCAGCTATGCTGGGCAAGAGACCCAGTACTTC
few | TRBJ2-1 | TRBD1 | TRBV11-2 | CASSQDRVNEQFF | TGTGCCAGCAGCCAGGACAGGGTTAATGAGCAGTTCTTC
- | TRBJ2-5 | - | TRBV18 | CASSPQGQTETQYF | TGTGCCAGCTCACCACAAGGGCAAACGGAGACCCAGTACTTC
- | TRBJ2-2 | - | TRBV12-3/TRBV12-4 | CASDLSRSTGELFF | TGTGCCAGCGACCTCTCCCGCTCCACCGGGGAGCTGTTTTTT
few | TRBJ1-3 | TRBD1 | TRBV5-1 | CASSGVVDRGSGNTIYF | TGCGCCAGCAGCGGAGTGGTCGACAGGGGCTCTGGAAACACCATATATTTT
- | TRBJ2-6 | TRBD2 | TRBV7-2 | CASSLAALAGAPGANVLTF | TGTGCCAGCAGCTTAGCCGCACTAGCGGGAGCACCCGGGGCCAACGTCCTGACTTTC
many | TRBJ2-7 | - | TRBV20-1 | CSARGVHEQYF | TGCAGTGCTCGAGGGGTTCACGAGCAGTACTTC
few | TRBJ2-5 | TRBD2 | TRBV14 | CASSPRGIGVSLAGAPRSTETQYF | TGTGCCAGCAGCCCCAGGGGAATCGGTGTGTCCCTAGCGGGAGCGCCGCGATCAACAGAGACCCAGTACTTC
many | TRBJ2-1 | TRBD2 | TRBV4-1 | CASSPYSGSAFF | TGCGCCAGCAGCCCTTATAGCGGGAGTGCGTTCTTC
few | TRBJ2-5 | TRBD2 | TRBV28 | CASSLNRGGTRAQYF | TGTGCCAGCAGTCTTAACCGGGGGGGGACGAGGGCCCAGTACTTC
- | TRBJ1-1 | TRBD1 | TRBV18 | CASSPPNRGRNTEAFF | TGTGCCAGCTCACCACCTAACAGGGGTAGGAACACTGAAGCTTTCTTT
few | TRBJ2-7 | - | TRBV20-1 | CSARDYTGGYDYEQYF | TGCAGTGCTAGAGATTATACGGGGGGCTACGACTACGAGCAGTACTTC
few | TRBJ2-7 | TRBD2 | TRBV7-6 | CASKGLAGSYEQYF | TGTGCCAGCAAGGGCCTAGCGGGCTCCTACGAGCAGTACTTC
few | TRBJ1-2 | - | TRBV2 | CASSELPDTHNYGYTF | TGTGCCAGCAGTGAGCTCCCGGATACGCATAACTATGGCTACACCTTC
few | TRBJ2-6 | - | TRBV12-3/TRBV12-4 | CASSFRLIVGRVTGANVLTF | TGTGCCAGCAGTTTTCGTCTAATAGTCGGCAGGGTAACTGGGGCCAACGTCCTGACTTTC
few | TRBJ2-7 | TRBD2 | TRBV6-5 | CASKLLAGGDEQYF | TGTGCCAGCAAGTTACTAGCGGGAGGTGACGAGCAGTACTTC
few | TRBJ2-5 | - | TRBV27 | CASGRDSLNQETQYF | TGTGCCAGCGGGCGGGACTCCTTAAACCAAGAGACCCAGTACTTC
- | TRBJ2-1 | - | TRBV7-9 | CASSLAGQFLNEQFF | TGTGCCAGCAGCTTAGCCGGACAGTTTCTCAATGAGCAGTTCTTC
- | TRBJ2-3 | - | TRBV2 | CASPPGTSSSTDTQYF | TGTGCCAGCCCCCCAGGGACTTCGTCTAGCACAGATACGCAGTATTTT